This T cell receptor (beta chain) was recovered during a study of blood T cell repertoires in COVID-19. As handled by the study authors: By means of reference gene primer amplification, nucleated cell counts were estimated. TCRdb's table, derived via immunoSEQ multiplex PCR, lists solely in-frame clones and lacks some. Clone size and the V and J calls come from that table; the DNA yielded D and trimming. The repertoire holds around 200,000 clones, about 85% seen once, with about an eighth in the top ten. Germline values: CDR1 LGHNA, CDR2 YSLEER. V shed 4 bases, J shed 4 bases, and the junction held 6 bases outside the gene matches. The length of the CDR3 is 15 residues.

The sequenced sample consisted of peripheral blood. The V gene is TRBV4-3, the J gene TRBJ1-4, with 7 bases identical to TRBD1. The origin of this receptor is a woman under 30 who had recovered from COVID-19. The CDR3 spells CASSLETGNNEKLFF. The CDR3 bases are TGCGCCAGCAGCCTAGAGACAGGGAATAATGAAAAACTGTTTTTT.